These 25 T cell receptor beta chains originate from one sample sequenced in a study of shared clonotypes between healthy human individuals. Clones were sequenced by immunoSEQ multiplex PCR, and TCRdb holds only the in-frame ones, with some missing. The sample carries about 1 million clones, around 74% recorded once. Sample: memory CD4+ T cells sorted from blood. Subset indicated: CD45RA-negative fraction. Source of these receptors: a man aged 18 to 29 in good health.

This clone was found a few times. The rearrangement links TRBV7-9 to TRBJ2-7; a possible D gene is TRBD2 (5 bases). Germline CDR1 reads SEHNR; CDR2 reads FQNEAQ (reference sequence). The CDR3 has 14 residues. V dropped 1 base and J dropped 3 bases, with 10 bases sitting between them. Written as DNA, the CDR3 is TGTGCCAGCAGCTTAGACGGGGAATACTACGAGCAGTACTTC. Translating gives CASSLDGEYYEQYF. Complete variable domain (other parts from reference TRBV7-9 and TRBJ2-7): DTGVSQNPRHKITKRGQNVTFRCDPISEHNRLYWYRQTLGQGPEFLTYFQNEAQLEKSRLLSDRFSAERPKGSFSTLEIQRTEQGDSAMYLCASSLDGEYYEQYFGPGTRLTVT.

The chain couples TRBV19 to TRBJ1-4; 7 bases map to TRBD1. V dropped 5 bases and J dropped 4; count of bases not matched to a gene: 4. CDR3 length: 14 amino acids. CDR1 and CDR2 from the germline V gene are LNHDA and SQIVND (reference sequence). CDR3 in DNA: TGTGCCAGTAGTTGGGGACAGAGTAATGAAAAACTGTTTTTT. Protein product: CASSWGQSNEKLFF. The full variable domain, in which reference TRBV19 and TRBJ1-4 provide the parts outside the CDR3, is DGGITQSPKYLFRKEGQNVTLSCEQNLNHDAMYWYRQDPGQGLRLIYYSQIVNDFQKGDIAEGYSVSREKKESFPLTVTSAQKNPTAFYLCASSWGQSNEKLFFGSGTQLSVL.

This clone came up many times. The chain links TRBV2 to TRBJ2-3; tentative D call: TRBD1 (6 bases). V gave up 7 bases and J gave up 2 bases, with 10 bases separating them. Germline V CDR1 and CDR2: SNHLY, FYNNEI. The CDR3 spans 13 residues. The CDR3, as DNA: TGTGCCAGCAACAGGGCCCCCACAGATACGCAGTATTTT. This translates into CASNRAPTDTQYF.

The CDR3 sequence: CATRSGTGGSGNTIYF. Written as DNA, the CDR3 is TGTGCCACCCGATCCGGGACAGGGGGTTCAGGAAACACCATATATTTT. This chain joins TRBV7-6 and TRBJ1-3, with TRBD1 identical over 11 bases. This CDR3 is built from 16 residues. Germline V lookup: CDR1 SGHVS, CDR2 FNYEAQ. Trimming took 10 bases from V and 4 from J; bases not matched to a gene: 12.

J is TRBJ1-1 and V is TRBV2; D possibly corresponds to TRBD1 (6 bases). This CDR3 spans 14 amino acids. V was pared by 6 bases and J by 5 bases, with 16 bases between. Germline loops: CDR1 SNHLY, CDR2 FYNNEI. The DNA for the CDR3 is TGTGCCAGCAGCTTTGGTCAGGGGACGACTGAAGCTTTCTTT. Its translation: CASSFGQGTTEAFF.

This clone was observed a few times. The chain recombines TRBV5-1 with TRBJ1-1, with 8 positions matching TRBD1. The CDR3 runs to 15 residues. Germline lookup yields CDR1 SGHRS and CDR2 YFSETQ. The trim removed 3 bases at V and 2 bases at J, leaving 6 bases unmatched. CDR3 DNA: TGCGCCAGCAGCTCCGGACAGGGTGGAAACACTGAAGCTTTCTTT. As protein: CASSSGQGGNTEAFF.

This clone was seen only once. This rearrangement joins TRBV19 to TRBJ2-5; D might be TRBD2 (6 bases). From germline, CDR1 is LNHDA and CDR2 SQIVND (reference sequence). The ends were cut back, 6 bases at V and 1 base at J, with 15 bases in the middle. The CDR3 is made up of 15 amino acids. Written as DNA, the CDR3 is TGTGCCAGTAGCAAAAGGAGGGGCATCCAAGAGACCCAGTACTTC. It is translated as CASSKRRGIQETQYF.

V usage is TRBV19 and J usage is TRBJ2-3; TRBD2 is a possible D gene (5 bases). The ends were cut back, 7 bases at V and 4 bases at J, with 15 bases in the middle. CDR1 and CDR2 (germline): LNHDA, SQIVND (reference sequence). This CDR3 spans 14 amino acids. CDR3 protein: CASTLGGSADTQYF. CDR3 DNA sequence: TGTGCCAGTACCCTTGGAGGTAGCGCAGATACGCAGTATTTT.

This clone was seen once. This chain joins TRBV6-5 and TRBJ2-7, with 9 nucleotides matching TRBD1. This CDR3 comprises 15 residues. The ends lost 3 bases at V and 4 bases at J; junction bases unmatched: 7. CDR1 and CDR2 (germline): MNHEY, SVGAGI. CDR3 region: CASSYLRGQGYEQYF. The CDR3 bases are TGTGCCAGCAGTTATCTCCGGGGACAGGGATACGAGCAGTACTTC.

Points on this clone: At the DNA level, this CDR3 is encoded by other sequences in the same sample as well. This chain links TRBV18 with TRBJ1-1; D is ambiguous. The CDR3 has 13 residues. CDR1 is KGHSH, CDR2 LQKENI, per germline. V lost 4 bases, J lost 1 base, and 7 bases lay in between. Written as DNA, the CDR3 is TGTGCCAGCTCACGGGAGGGGAACACTGAAGCTTTCTTT. Residues: CASSREGNTEAFF.

J is TRBJ2-3 and V is TRBV13, with D tentatively TRBD2 (6 bases). Germline CDR1 and CDR2: PRHDT and FYEKMQ (reference sequence). V was trimmed by 6 bases and J by 1 base, leaving 11 bases between them. The CDR3 spans 14 residues. The CDR3 nucleotides are TGTGCCAGCAGTACGCGGGGAGGCACAGATACGCAGTATTTT. Its protein is CASSTRGGTDTQYF.

The rearrangement links TRBV6-6 to TRBJ2-1; D is undetermined. The germline V gene encodes CDR1 MNHNY and CDR2 SVGAGI (reference sequence). CDR3 size: 13 residues. Trimming shortened V by 0 bases and J by 6 bases, and 6 bases separated the two germline ends. CDR3 coding DNA: TGTGCCAGCAGTTACTCAAGGATCAATGAGCAGTTCTTC. Its protein is CASSYSRINEQFF.

The chain is built from TRBV28 and TRBJ2-7; D is uncertain. CDR3 length: 14 amino acids. Germline loops: CDR1 MDHEN, CDR2 SYDVKM. The V end was cut by 0 bases, the J end by 2 bases, with 8 bases between. For the CDR3, the DNA is TGTGCCAGCAGTTTATGGCAGGTTCCCTACGAGCAGTACTTC. It is translated as CASSLWQVPYEQYF.

A single count supports this clone. The chain joins TRBV10-3 to TRBJ2-6; maybe TRBD2 (6 bases). The CDR3 runs to 15 residues. The V end was cut by 4 bases, the J end by 2 bases, with 9 bases between. CDR1 and CDR2 from the germline V gene are ENHRY and SYGVKD. CDR3 sequence reads: CAISAGEAGANVLTF. In nucleotides, the CDR3 is TGTGCCATCAGTGCTGGGGAGGCTGGGGCCAACGTCCTGACTTTC.

CDR3 region: CASSARNSGNTIYF. The CDR3 nucleotides are TGTGCCAGTAGTGCCCGGAACTCTGGAAACACCATATATTTT. The chain carries TRBV19 and TRBJ1-3; no firm D call. The CDR3 consists of 14 residues. Trimming removed 5 bases at V and 0 bases at J, with 8 bases between. Germline V CDR1 and CDR2: LNHDA, SQIVND (reference sequence). The variable domain in full, completed from reference TRBV19 and TRBJ1-3, reads DGGITQSPKYLFRKEGQNVTLSCEQNLNHDAMYWYRQDPGQGLRLIYYSQIVNDFQKGDIAEGYSVSREKKESFPLTVTSAQKNPTAFYLCASSARNSGNTIYFGEGSWLTVV.

This clone turned up a few times. The sample has other DNA sequences that encode this CDR3 too. The chain carries TRBV10-1 and TRBJ1-1; D might be TRBD1 (5 bases). Germline V CDR1 and CDR2: WNHNN, SYGVQD (reference sequence). The CDR3 loop spans 13 amino acids. The V end lost 2 bases, the J end lost 1 base, and 5 bases lay between the germline ends. The CDR3 sequence: CASSEQGNTEAFF. The CDR3, as DNA: TGCGCCAGCAGTGAGCAGGGGAACACTGAAGCTTTCTTT.

On this clone: Other DNA sequences from this sample encode an identical CDR3 as well. The rearrangement links TRBV5-1 to TRBJ2-3; D is uncertain. CDR1 SGHRS and CDR2 YFSETQ come from the germline V gene. Trimming shortened V by 0 bases and J by 0 bases, and 5 bases separated the two germline ends. CDR3 length equals 14 residues. CDR3 sequence reads: CASSLASSTDTQYF. The DNA for the CDR3 is TGCGCCAGCAGCTTGGCCAGCAGCACAGATACGCAGTATTTT.

The chain has TRBV7-6 and TRBJ1-6, with D tentatively TRBD1 (5 bases). This CDR3 is built from 15 residues. V was cut by 4 bases and J by 4 bases, with 11 bases left in between. The germline CDR1 and CDR2 sequences are SGHVS and FNYEAQ. CDR3: CASSSFRDYNSPLHF. The CDR3 DNA is TGTGCCAGCAGCTCCTTCAGGGATTATAATTCACCCCTCCACTTT.

Of note for this clone: This CDR3 is also generated by other DNA sequences in the sample. The rearrangement uses TRBV10-3 and TRBJ1-1; D perhaps matches TRBD1 (5 bases). Germline V gene sequence: CDR1 ENHRY, CDR2 SYGVKD. Between the trimmed V and J ends, which lost 4 bases and 1 base, there was a span of 7 bases. The length of the CDR3 is 13 residues. The CDR3 sequence: CAISGGGNTEAFF. The CDR3 nucleotides are TGTGCCATCAGTGGGGGGGGGAACACTGAAGCTTTCTTT.

CDR3: CASSYLGTAFAETQYF. In DNA, the CDR3 is TGTGCCAGCAGTTACTTGGGGACAGCTTTTGCTGAGACCCAGTACTTC. This chain uses TRBV6-5 with TRBJ2-5; 7 nucleotides agree with TRBD1. The CDR3 totals 16 residues. Germline values: CDR1 MNHEY, CDR2 SVGAGI. V gave up 1 base and J gave up 5 bases; unmatched junction bases: 10.

Here the CDR3 DNA reads TGTGCCAGCAGCCCGGAGGGACAGGGGGCGCGTGAGCAGTACTTC. Amino acids: CASSPEGQGAREQYF. V and J are TRBV5-4 and TRBJ2-7; the match to TRBD1 covers 12 bases. J was trimmed by 7 bases and V by 4 bases; bases with no gene match: 9. This CDR3 region has 15 residues. CDR1 is SGHNT, CDR2 YYREEE, per germline (reference sequence).

This chain links TRBV6-6 with TRBJ1-5, with a weak D call TRBD1 (5 bases). V lost 7 bases to trimming and J lost 2 bases, with 15 bases between them. The CDR3 runs to 15 residues. Germline CDR1 MNHNY, CDR2 SVGAGI (reference sequence). The DNA for the CDR3 is TGTGCCAGCACCCGTGGCGGGACGGGCAATCAGCCCCAGCATTTT. Amino acids: CASTRGGTGNQPQHF.

The chain links TRBV13 to TRBJ2-3; a weak D match, TRBD2 (6 bases). The CDR3 covers 15 residues. Germline values: CDR1 PRHDT, CDR2 FYEKMQ (reference sequence). V was cut by 3 bases and J by 0 bases, with 10 bases left in between. CDR3 sequence reads: CASSFGSRSTDTQYF. CDR3 bases: TGTGCCAGCAGCTTCGGGAGTAGGAGCACAGATACGCAGTATTTT.

This clone was recorded only once. Other DNA sequences in the sample encode the same CDR3. The chain recombines TRBV5-1 with TRBJ1-5; a possible D gene is TRBD1 (5 bases). The V and J ends lost 1 base and 0 bases respectively, with 8 bases between them. The germline CDR1 and CDR2 sequences are SGHRS and YFSETQ. The CDR3 covers 15 residues. CDR3 sequence reads: CASSLSGYSNQPQHF. The CDR3 region has the DNA TGCGCCAGCAGCTTGTCAGGGTATAGCAATCAGCCCCAGCATTTT.

This clone has just a few counts. The chain carries TRBV6-1 and TRBJ1-4; no definite D call. This CDR3 has 15 amino acids. Germline lookup yields CDR1 MNHNS and CDR2 SASEGT. The V end lost 8 bases, the J end lost 7 bases, and 20 bases lay between the germline ends. The CDR3 here is CASRLTSGFSEKLFF. Written as DNA, the CDR3 is TGTGCCAGCCGCCTTACCTCGGGATTCAGTGAAAAACTGTTTTTT.